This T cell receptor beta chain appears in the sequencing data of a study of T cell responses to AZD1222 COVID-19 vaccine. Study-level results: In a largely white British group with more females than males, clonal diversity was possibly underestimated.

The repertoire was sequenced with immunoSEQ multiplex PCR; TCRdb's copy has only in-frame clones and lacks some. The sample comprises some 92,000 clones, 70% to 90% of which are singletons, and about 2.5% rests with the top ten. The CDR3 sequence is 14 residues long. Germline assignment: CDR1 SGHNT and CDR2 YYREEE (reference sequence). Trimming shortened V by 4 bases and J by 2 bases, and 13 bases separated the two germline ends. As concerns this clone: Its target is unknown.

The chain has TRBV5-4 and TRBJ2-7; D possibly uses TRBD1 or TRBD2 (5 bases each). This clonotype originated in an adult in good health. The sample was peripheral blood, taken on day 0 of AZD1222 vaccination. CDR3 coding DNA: TGTGCCAGCAGCGACTGGGACGGAGCCTACGAGCAGTACTTC. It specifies CASSDWDGAYEQYF.